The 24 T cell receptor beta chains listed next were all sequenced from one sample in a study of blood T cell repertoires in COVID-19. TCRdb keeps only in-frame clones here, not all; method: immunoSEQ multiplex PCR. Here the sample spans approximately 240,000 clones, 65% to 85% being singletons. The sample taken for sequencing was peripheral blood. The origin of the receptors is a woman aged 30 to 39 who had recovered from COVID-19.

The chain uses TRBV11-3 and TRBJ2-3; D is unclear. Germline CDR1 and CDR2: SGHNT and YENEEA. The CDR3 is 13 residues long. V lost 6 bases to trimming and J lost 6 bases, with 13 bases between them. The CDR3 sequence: CASSFSLGDTQYF. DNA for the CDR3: TGTGCCAGCAGTTTTAGCCTCGGGGATACGCAGTATTTT.

The CDR3 bases are TGTGCCAGCAGCGTAGCTCTAGGGCAGGGGGCTTTCGGCTACACCTTC. Protein product: CASSVALGQGAFGYTF. The chain links TRBV9 to TRBJ1-2, with 8 bases aligning to TRBD1. CDR3 length equals 16 residues. CDR1 is SGDLS and CDR2 is YYNGEE in the germline V gene. V shed 0 bases and J 8 bases; nucleotides not matched to a gene: 12.

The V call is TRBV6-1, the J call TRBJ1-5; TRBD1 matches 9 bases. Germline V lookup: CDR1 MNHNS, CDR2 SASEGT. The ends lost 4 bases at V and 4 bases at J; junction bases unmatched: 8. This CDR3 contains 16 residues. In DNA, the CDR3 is TGTGCCAGCAGTGCCTACAGGGGGCTCTTGAATCAGCCCCAGCATTTT. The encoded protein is CASSAYRGLLNQPQHF.

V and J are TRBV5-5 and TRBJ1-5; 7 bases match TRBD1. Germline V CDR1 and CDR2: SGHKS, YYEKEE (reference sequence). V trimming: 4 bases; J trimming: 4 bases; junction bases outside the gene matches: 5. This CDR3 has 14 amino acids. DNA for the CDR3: TGTGCCAGCAGCGGTTTGACAGGGAATCAGCCCCAGCATTTT. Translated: CASSGLTGNQPQHF.

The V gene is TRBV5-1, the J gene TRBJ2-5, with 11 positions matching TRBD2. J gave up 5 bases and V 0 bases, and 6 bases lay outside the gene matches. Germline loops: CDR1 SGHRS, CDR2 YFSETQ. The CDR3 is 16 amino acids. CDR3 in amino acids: CASSLEASGRYETQYF. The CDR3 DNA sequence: TGCGCCAGCAGCTTGGAAGCTAGCGGGAGGTACGAGACCCAGTACTTC.

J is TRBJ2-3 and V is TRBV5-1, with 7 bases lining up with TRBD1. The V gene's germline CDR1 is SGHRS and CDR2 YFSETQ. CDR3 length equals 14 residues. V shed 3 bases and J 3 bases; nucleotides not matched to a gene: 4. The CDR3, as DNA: TGCGCCAGCAGCTATTCGGGACAGACAGATACGCAGTATTTT. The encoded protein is CASSYSGQTDTQYF. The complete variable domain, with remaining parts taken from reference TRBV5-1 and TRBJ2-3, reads KAGVTQTPRYLIKTRGQQVTLSCSPISGHRSVSWYQQTPGQGLQFLFEYFSETQRNKGNFPGRFSGRQFSNSRSEMNVSTLELGDSALYLCASSYSGQTDTQYFGPGTRLTVL.

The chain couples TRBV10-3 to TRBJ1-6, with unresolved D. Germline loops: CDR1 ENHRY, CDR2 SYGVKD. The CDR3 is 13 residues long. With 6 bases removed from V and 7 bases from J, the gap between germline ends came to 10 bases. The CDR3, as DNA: TGTGCCATCAGCGGGAGTCCGAATTCACCCCTCCACTTT. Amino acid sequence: CAISGSPNSPLHF.

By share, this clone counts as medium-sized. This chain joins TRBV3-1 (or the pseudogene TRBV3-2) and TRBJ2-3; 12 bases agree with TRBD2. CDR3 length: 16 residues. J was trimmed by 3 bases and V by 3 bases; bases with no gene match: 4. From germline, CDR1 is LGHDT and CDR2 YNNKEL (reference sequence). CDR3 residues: CASSQPGTSGTDTQYF. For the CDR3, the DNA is TGTGCCAGCAGCCAGCCCGGGACTAGCGGGACAGATACGCAGTATTTT.

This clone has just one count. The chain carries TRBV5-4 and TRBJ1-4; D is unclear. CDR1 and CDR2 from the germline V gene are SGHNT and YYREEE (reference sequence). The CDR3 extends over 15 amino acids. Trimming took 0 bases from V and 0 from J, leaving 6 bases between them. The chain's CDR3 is CASSLDSTTNEKLFF. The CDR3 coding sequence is TGTGCCAGCAGCTTGGATTCTACAACTAATGAAAAACTGTTTTTT.

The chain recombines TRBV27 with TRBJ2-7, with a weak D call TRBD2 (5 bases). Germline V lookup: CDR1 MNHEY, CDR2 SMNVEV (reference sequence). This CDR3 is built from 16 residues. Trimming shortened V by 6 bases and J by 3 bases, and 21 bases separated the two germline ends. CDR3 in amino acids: CASRPTPRGLFYEQYF. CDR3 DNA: TGTGCCAGCAGGCCTACTCCTCGGGGTCTTTTCTACGAGCAGTACTTC.

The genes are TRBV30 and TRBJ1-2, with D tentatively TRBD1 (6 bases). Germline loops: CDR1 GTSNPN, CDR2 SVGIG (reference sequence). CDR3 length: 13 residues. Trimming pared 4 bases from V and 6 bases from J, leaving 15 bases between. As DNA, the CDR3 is TGTGCCTGGAACGTCGCAGGGGCTGATGGCTACACCTTC. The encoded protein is CAWNVAGADGYTF.

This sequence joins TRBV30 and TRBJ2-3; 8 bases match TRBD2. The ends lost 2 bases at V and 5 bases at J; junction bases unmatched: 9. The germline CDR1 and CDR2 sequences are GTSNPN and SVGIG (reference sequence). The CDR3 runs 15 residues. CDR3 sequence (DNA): TGTGCCTGGAGTCCCGGGACTAGGAGGGTAGATACGCAGTATTTT. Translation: CAWSPGTRRVDTQYF. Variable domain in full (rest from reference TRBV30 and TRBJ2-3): SQTIHQWPATLVQPVGSPLSLECTVEGTSNPNLYWYRQAAGRGLQLLFYSVGIGQISSEVPQNLSASRPQDRQFILSSKKLLLSDSGFYLCAWSPGTRRVDTQYFGPGTRLTVL.

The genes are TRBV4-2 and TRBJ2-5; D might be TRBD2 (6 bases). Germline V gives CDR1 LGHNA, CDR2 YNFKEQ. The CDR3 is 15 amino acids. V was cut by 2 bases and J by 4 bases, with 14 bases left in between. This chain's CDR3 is CASSQPWGERETQYF. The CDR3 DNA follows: TGTGCCAGCAGCCAACCTTGGGGGGAACGAGAGACCCAGTACTTC.

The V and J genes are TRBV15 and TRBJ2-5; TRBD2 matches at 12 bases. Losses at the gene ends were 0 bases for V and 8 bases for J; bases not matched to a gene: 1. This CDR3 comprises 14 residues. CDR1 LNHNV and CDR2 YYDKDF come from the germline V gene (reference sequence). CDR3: CATSRETSGRTQYF. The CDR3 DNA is TGTGCCACCAGCAGAGAGACTAGCGGGAGAACCCAGTACTTC.

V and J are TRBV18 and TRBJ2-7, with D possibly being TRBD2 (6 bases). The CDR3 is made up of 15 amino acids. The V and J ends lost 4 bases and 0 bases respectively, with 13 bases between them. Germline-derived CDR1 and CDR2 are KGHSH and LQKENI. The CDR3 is CASSLQTRPSYEQYF. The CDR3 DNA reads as TGTGCCAGCTCACTCCAGACTAGACCCTCCTACGAGCAGTACTTC.

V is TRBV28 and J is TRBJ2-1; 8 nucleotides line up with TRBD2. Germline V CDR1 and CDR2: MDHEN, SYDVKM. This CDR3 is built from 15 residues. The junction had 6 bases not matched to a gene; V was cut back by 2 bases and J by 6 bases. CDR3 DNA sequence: TGTGCCAGCAGTTTAGTGGCGGGAGGTACCAATGAGCAGTTCTTC. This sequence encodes CASSLVAGGTNEQFF.

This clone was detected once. The DNA of the CDR3 is TGTGCCAGCAGTTACTCGGGACAGGGGATCGGCTATGGCTACACCTTC. It translates to CASSYSGQGIGYGYTF. The chain links TRBV6-2 or TRBV6-3 to TRBJ1-2; 10 nucleotides match TRBD1. Unmatched junction bases numbered 5, after V lost 0 bases and J lost 4 bases. Germline V CDR1 and CDR2: MNHEY, SVGEGT. The CDR3 runs to 16 residues.

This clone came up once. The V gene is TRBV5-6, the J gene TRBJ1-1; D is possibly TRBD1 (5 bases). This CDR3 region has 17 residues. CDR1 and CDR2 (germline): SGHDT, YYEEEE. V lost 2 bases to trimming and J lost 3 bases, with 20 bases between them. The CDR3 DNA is TGTGCCAGCAGCTTCTCAGGGAATCATTTTGGGGACACTGAAGCTTTCTTT. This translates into CASSFSGNHFGDTEAFF.

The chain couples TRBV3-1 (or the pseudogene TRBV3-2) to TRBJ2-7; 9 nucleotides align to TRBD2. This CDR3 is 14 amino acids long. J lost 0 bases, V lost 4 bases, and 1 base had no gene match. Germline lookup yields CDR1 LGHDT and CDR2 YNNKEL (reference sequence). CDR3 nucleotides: TGTGCCAGCAGCCGACTAGCGGTCTCCTACGAGCAGTACTTC. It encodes CASSRLAVSYEQYF.

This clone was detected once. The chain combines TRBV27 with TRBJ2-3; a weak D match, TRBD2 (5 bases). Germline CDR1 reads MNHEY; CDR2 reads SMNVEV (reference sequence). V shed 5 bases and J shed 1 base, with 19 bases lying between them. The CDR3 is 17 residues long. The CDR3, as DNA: TGTGCCAGCAGTCCCAACCCCAAGCGGTACCGCACAGATACGCAGTATTTT. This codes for CASSPNPKRYRTDTQYF.

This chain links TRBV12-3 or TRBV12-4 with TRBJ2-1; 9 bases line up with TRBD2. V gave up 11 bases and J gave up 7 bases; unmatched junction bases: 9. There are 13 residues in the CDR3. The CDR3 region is CADAGLAVNEQFF. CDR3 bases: TGTGCCGATGCGGGACTAGCAGTAAATGAGCAGTTCTTC.

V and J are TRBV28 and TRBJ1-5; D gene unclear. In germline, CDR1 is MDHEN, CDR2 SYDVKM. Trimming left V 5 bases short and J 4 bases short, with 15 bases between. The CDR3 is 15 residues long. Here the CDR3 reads CASSQTRHGNQPQHF. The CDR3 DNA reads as TGTGCCAGCAGTCAAACCCGACACGGAAATCAGCCCCAGCATTTT.

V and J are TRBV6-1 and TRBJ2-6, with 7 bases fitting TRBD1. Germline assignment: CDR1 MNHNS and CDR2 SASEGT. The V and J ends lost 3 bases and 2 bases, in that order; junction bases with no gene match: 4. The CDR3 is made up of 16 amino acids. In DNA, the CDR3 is TGTGCCAGCAGTGATACAGGGGACACTGGGGCCAACGTCCTGACTTTC. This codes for CASSDTGDTGANVLTF.

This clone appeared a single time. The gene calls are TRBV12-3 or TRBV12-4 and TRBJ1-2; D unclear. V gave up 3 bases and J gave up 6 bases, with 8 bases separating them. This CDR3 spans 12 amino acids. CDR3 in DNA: TGTGCCAGCAGTTTCGGAGAAAATGGCTACACCTTC. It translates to CASSFGENGYTF.